This entry describes one T cell receptor beta chain. Which antigen it targets is not known. No much larger clone is present one base from it, and per-base qualities are unavailable. Peripheral blood CD8+ and CD4+ T cells from healthy donors, Susac syndrome patients and multiple sclerosis patients were profiled using high-throughput TCR beta sequencing. Healthy donors were age- and sex-matched controls. CD8+ TEMRA cells were enriched by FACS, while bulk CD8+ and CD4+ T cells were purified by magnetic negative isolation. Blood was drawn into EDTA tubes, processed within 24 hours, and PBMCs were isolated by density gradient centrifugation. PBMCs intended for TCR sequencing were cryopreserved in liquid nitrogen and were subsequently thawed in a 37 degrees C water bath. A purity of at least 90% was achieved for sorted or isolated CD4+, CD8+ and CD8+ TEMRA cells. The data derive from a study of CD8 T cells in Susac syndrome (dated by TCRdb to between 2018 and 2021). In the study overall: Repertoire sequencing was used to test whether CD8+ T cell activation and differentiation in Susac syndrome was antigen driven.

Broad study findings and their caveats: The number of individuals in the TCR sequencing and HLA analysis was acknowledged as relatively small.

The CDR3 contains 16 residues, cysteine and phenylalanine counted. The kept DNA is CDR3 alone, 48 bases in frame from the first base. Trimming accounts for 2 bases at V and 5 bases at J, while the number of junction bases matched to no gene is 5. Based on the germline V gene, the CDR1 and CDR2 sequences are SQVTM and ANQGSEA. RNA was extracted using the RNeasy kit, and about 0.45 to 1 microgram was reverse transcribed with random hexamers. TCR beta CDR3 regions were amplified with the immunoSEQ multiplex PCR assay covering 54 Vbeta and 13 Jbeta segments. PCR amplification bias was corrected by using a synthetic template baseline for primer optimization and computational correction. In the original analysis: Reads were assigned to V, D and J genes according to IMGT and analyzed in immunoSEQ Analyzer, with only productive sequences retained. Clonality was computed as one minus Shannon entropy normalized by log2 of the number of productive unique sequences. For each patient and control, public and private clones were evaluated within the 100 most prevalent clones. Clones were defined as Susac-specific when absent from the healthy and MS cohorts, from fewer than 1,200 published viral clones and from other ImmuneACCESS disease sequences. In TCRdb, the public reads were trimmed at Q25 with fastp and aligned with MiXCR, with productive beta chains retained. Entries that share a CDR3 protein sequence are merged under the most common genes and DNA. TCRdb's processing, not the study's, gives the V and J calls here. The sample data list approximately 160,000 distinct CDR3 sequences, and about 91% of these were observed just once. The top ten clonotypes cover 0.065% to 0.085% of the sample.

The V gene is TRBV29-1 and the J gene is TRBJ2-2, with 13 bases in between that match TRBD2. Sequencing was performed on CD4+ T cells from PBMCs. This sequence originates from a human donor in good health. Here the CDR3 is given as CSVETSGGADTGELFF. At the DNA level, the sequence is TGCAGCGTTGAAACTAGCGGGGGGGCAGATACCGGGGAGCTGTTTTTT.